This is a list of T cell receptor beta chains from one sample in a study of CD8+ T cells in alopecia areata. TCRdb's table, derived via immunoSEQ multiplex PCR, lists solely in-frame clones and lacks some. The sample lists under 350,000 clones, roughly 64% occurring once. The specimen was CD4+ T cells sorted from blood, collected at week 24, from a patient treated with tofacitinib. The receptor source for this set is a human donor with alopecia areata. Both conserved end residues are part of each CDR3. The D gene is left open where the match is weak. The size of a clone is reported for some rows only, either as once, few or many, or as a class for expanded clones.

j_call | clone_size | d_call | v_call | cdr3_aa
TRBJ2-5 | few | TRBD1 | TRBV28 | CASSILNRGRETQYF
TRBJ1-5 | . | . | TRBV28 | CASSSRPGRITNQPQHF
TRBJ2-3 | few | . | TRBV7-3 | CASSLGGPPSTDTQYF
TRBJ2-1 | . | . | TRBV5-4 | CASSPLYQNEQFF
TRBJ2-1 | . | . | TRBV6-5 | CASAPRTESNEQFF
TRBJ2-1 | few | TRBD2 | TRBV9 | CASSPRGDLLSYNEQFF
TRBJ2-1 | . | . | TRBV15 | CATSRPGHEQFF
TRBJ1-2 | . | . | TRBV5-4 | CASSEGQEPYGYTF
TRBJ2-3 | few | . | TRBV2 | CASQMSTDTQYF
TRBJ2-1 | few | . | TRBV5-1 | CASSLAKGGTSYNEQFF
TRBJ1-2 | . | TRBD1 | TRBV5-1 | CASSLGGGGDYGYTF
TRBJ2-7 | . | . | TRBV4-1 | CASSPPGHPYEQYF
TRBJ1-2 | . | . | TRBV5-1 | CASSGGADGYTF
TRBJ1-1 | . | . | TRBV18 | CASSPRGGNTEAFF
TRBJ1-6 | . | TRBD1 | TRBV30 | CAWSSGTGRSLLHF
TRBJ2-1 | . | . | TRBV30 | CAWSGGKSYNEQFF
TRBJ2-3 | few | TRBD1 | TRBV2 | CASSRTGVTDTQYF
TRBJ1-1 | few | . | TRBV30 | CACYRGNTEAFF
TRBJ2-2 | few | . | TRBV4-1 | CASSPGTNPLGELFF
TRBJ1-2 | few | . | TRBV29-1 | CSVEDQGLANYGYTF
TRBJ2-5 | . | TRBD1 | TRBV6-5 | CASSYRTGPGETQYF
TRBJ2-1 | . | . | TRBV5-4 | CASSLGTVNEQFF
TRBJ1-2 | once | . | TRBV27 | CASSSTGRLGYTF
TRBJ1-2 | . | TRBD1 | TRBV29-1 | CSVVLTGEISYGYTF
TRBJ2-2 | . | TRBD2 | TRBV30 | CAGPQRGKTGELFF
TRBJ2-7 | . | . | TRBV5-1 | CASSLALRYEQYF
TRBJ2-4 | . | TRBD2 | TRBV2 | CASSELAGGKINIQYF
TRBJ2-7 | . | . | TRBV18 | CASSPRRDRLDEQYF
TRBJ1-2 | . | . | TRBV29-1 | CSVTLWAEAYGYTF
TRBJ2-1 | . | . | TRBV20-1 | CSARPGAEQFF
TRBJ2-7 | . | . | TRBV30 | CACHRDGAYEQYF
TRBJ2-6 | . | . | TRBV30 | CAWSTGPGANVLTF
TRBJ1-1 | few | . | TRBV18 | CASGPPGGEDTEAFF
TRBJ2-3 | . | TRBD2 | TRBV4-3 | CASSPGVRLAGRSDTQYF
TRBJ1-2 | . | . | TRBV7-9 | CASSLGGPYGYTF
TRBJ1-2 | . | TRBD1 | TRBV6-5 | CASSYTEQGKVGYTF
TRBJ1-2 | . | TRBD1 | TRBV4-2 | CASSQAGTGTYGYTF
TRBJ1-2 | once | . | TRBV6-6 | CASTITGWEGYTF